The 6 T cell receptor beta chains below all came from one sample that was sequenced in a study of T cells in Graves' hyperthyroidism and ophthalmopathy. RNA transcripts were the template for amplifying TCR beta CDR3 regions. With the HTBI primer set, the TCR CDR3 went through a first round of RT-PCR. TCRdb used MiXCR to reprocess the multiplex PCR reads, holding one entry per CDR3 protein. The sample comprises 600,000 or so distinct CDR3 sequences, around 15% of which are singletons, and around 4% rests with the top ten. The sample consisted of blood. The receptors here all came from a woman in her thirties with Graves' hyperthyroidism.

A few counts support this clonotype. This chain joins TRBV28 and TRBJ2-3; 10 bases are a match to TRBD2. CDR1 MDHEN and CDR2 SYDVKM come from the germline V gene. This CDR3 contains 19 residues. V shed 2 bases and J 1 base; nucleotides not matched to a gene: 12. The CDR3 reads CASSLRTLLAGVRTDTQYF. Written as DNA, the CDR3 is TGTGCCAGCAGTTTAAGGACCCTTCTAGCGGGAGTTCGCACAGATACGCAGTATTTT.

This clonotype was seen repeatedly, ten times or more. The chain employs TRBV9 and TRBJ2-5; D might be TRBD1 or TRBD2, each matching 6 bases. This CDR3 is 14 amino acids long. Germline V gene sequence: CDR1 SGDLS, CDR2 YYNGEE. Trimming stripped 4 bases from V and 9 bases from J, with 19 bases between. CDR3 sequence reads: CASSRDLGGEAQYF. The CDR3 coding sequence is TGTGCCAGCAGCCGGGACTTAGGGGGTGAGGCCCAGTACTTC.

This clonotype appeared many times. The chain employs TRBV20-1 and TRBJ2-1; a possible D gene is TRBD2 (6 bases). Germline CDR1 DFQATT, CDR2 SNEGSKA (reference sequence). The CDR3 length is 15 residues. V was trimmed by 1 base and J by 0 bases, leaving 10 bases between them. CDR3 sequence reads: CSARGEAGSYNEQFF. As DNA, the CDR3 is TGCAGTGCTAGAGGAGAAGCGGGCTCCTACAATGAGCAGTTCTTC.

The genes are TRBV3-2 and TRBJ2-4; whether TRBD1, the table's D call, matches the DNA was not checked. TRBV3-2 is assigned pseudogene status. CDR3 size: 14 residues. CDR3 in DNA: TGTGCCAGCAGCCAGTCGGACAGGGCAAACATTCAGTACTTC. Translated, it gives CASSQSDRANIQYF.

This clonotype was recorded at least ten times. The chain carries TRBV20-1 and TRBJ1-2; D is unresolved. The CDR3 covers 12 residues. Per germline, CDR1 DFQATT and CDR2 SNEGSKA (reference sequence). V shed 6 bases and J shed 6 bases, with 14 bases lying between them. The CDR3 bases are TGCAGTGCCCTCCTCGGGGTGGATGGCTACACCTTC. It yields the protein CSALLGVDGYTF.

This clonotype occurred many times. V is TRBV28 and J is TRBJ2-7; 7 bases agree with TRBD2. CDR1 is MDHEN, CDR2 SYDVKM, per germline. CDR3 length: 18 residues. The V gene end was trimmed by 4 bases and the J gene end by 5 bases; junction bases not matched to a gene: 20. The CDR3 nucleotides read TGTGCCAGCAGTTATGCTCGTGATCTGGGGGGGAAAAGTCACGAGCAGTACTTC. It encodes CASSYARDLGGKSHEQYF.